A single sample is the source of the 12 T cell receptor beta chains below, sequenced in a study of T-cell reconstitution after alpha-beta-depleted transplantation in children. Unique molecular identifiers were used in preparing the TCRbeta library. MiXCR was run by TCRdb on the PCR reads, yielding one entry per CDR3 protein. This repertoire shows nearly 200,000 distinct CDR3 sequences, approximately 6% found once; its top ten account for around 4.4%. This sample comprised PBMCs, obtained before TCRalphabeta/CD19-depleted stem cell transplant. These receptors were obtained from a girl under two years old with combined immunodeficiency, due to receive a stem cell transplant.

The chain combines TRBV23-1 with TRBJ2-7; weak D call: TRBD2 (5 bases). TRBV23-1 is an open reading frame, and its role is uncertain. The CDR3 runs 15 residues. The V gene lost 7 bases and the J gene lost 2 bases, with 18 bases spanning the gap. The CDR3 spells CASTHGERSAYEQYF. For the CDR3, the DNA is TGCGCCAGCACTCACGGGGAGAGGTCAGCCTACGAGCAGTACTTC.

The sample holds many counts of this clonotype. The chain uses TRBV2 and TRBJ1-1; no clear D gene. The germline gives CDR1 SNHLY, CDR2 FYNNEI. V was clipped by 6 bases and J by 0 bases, with 11 bases between them. The CDR3 runs 14 residues. In DNA, the CDR3 is TGTGCCAGCAGGCAGGTGTTCATGAACACTGAAGCTTTCTTT. Translated, it gives CASRQVFMNTEAFF.

Many counts were recorded for this clonotype. The chain couples TRBV4-2 to TRBJ2-3; 14 nucleotides agree with TRBD2. Trimming removed 0 bases from V and 6 bases from J; junction bases left unmatched: 8. The length of the CDR3 is 18 residues. CDR1 and CDR2 from the germline V gene are LGHNA and YNFKEQ. The CDR3 loop reads CASSQEGGLAGATDTQYF. The DNA of the CDR3 is TGTGCCAGCAGCCAAGAAGGGGGACTAGCGGGAGCGACGGATACGCAGTATTTT.

This clonotype was seen many times. This rearrangement joins TRBV6-5 to TRBJ2-5; D perhaps matches TRBD2 (6 bases). The CDR3 runs to 16 residues. Germline V gene lookup returns CDR1 MNHEY and CDR2 SVGAGI. Deletions cut 4 bases from V and 3 bases from J, with 18 bases between. Here the CDR3 DNA reads TGTGCCAGCAGTTCATTTAGCGGCCTTCCCGAAGAGACCCAGTACTTC. Protein product: CASSSFSGLPEETQYF.

In its sample, this clonotype was seen many times. The gene calls are TRBV6-5 and TRBJ2-2, with 9 bases that match TRBD2. The germline CDR1 and CDR2 sequences are MNHEY and SVGAGI. The CDR3 is 15 residues long. J gave up 8 bases and V 2 bases, and 6 bases lay outside the gene matches. The CDR3 spells CASSYRREGRGELFF. The CDR3 bases are TGTGCCAGCAGTTACCGGCGGGAGGGCCGTGGGGAGCTGTTTTTT.

This clonotype was recorded at least ten times. The J gene is TRBJ2-5, the V gene TRBV7-2; TRBD2 matches 12 bases. In germline, CDR1 is SGHTA, CDR2 FQGNSA. J gave up 5 bases and V 0 bases, and 16 bases lay outside the gene matches. The CDR3 has 20 amino acids. Here the CDR3 reads CASSLAPWRLAGGRRETQYF. The CDR3 DNA reads as TGTGCCAGCAGCTTAGCCCCCTGGAGGCTAGCGGGGGGGCGGAGGGAGACCCAGTACTTC.

This clonotype was seen ten or more times. The genes are TRBV4-1 and TRBJ2-7; the match to TRBD1 covers 10 bases. V shed 0 bases, J shed 2 bases, and the junction held 7 bases outside the gene matches. Germline V gives CDR1 MGHRA, CDR2 YSYEKL. CDR3 length: 17 amino acids. The CDR3 is CASSQEAPGQGTYEQYF. The CDR3, as DNA: TGCGCCAGCAGCCAAGAGGCCCCGGGACAGGGGACCTACGAGCAGTACTTC.

There are many counts of this clonotype. V gene TRBV7-9 combines with J gene TRBJ2-1, with 11 nucleotides matching TRBD2. Germline V gene data show CDR1 as SEHNR and CDR2 as FQNEAQ (reference sequence). The V segment lost 5 bases and the J segment 9 bases; nucleotides outside the gene matches: 9. CDR3 length: 15 residues. CDR3 nucleotide sequence: TGTGCCAGCAGCACCGGGACTAGCGGCGTCTTTGAGCAGTTCTTC. Translation gives CASSTGTSGVFEQFF.

This clonotype has at least ten counts. The V and J genes are TRBV28 and TRBJ1-5, with a possible D match to TRBD1 (5 bases). The CDR3 runs to 13 residues. Between the trimmed V and J ends, which lost 3 bases and 10 bases, there was a span of 13 bases. Germline CDR1 reads MDHEN; CDR2 reads SYDVKM. The CDR3 DNA sequence: TGTGCCAGCAGTTTTCCCGGGGGGGAACCCCAGCATTTT. Translation gives CASSFPGGEPQHF.

This clonotype has ten or more counts. This chain joins TRBV7-9 and TRBJ1-1; D gene uncertain. The CDR3 totals 15 residues. Trimming left V 1 base short and J 1 base short, with 10 bases between. Germline lookup yields CDR1 SEHNR and CDR2 FQNEAQ (reference sequence). The CDR3 loop is CASSLVRFPNTEAFF. The CDR3 DNA is TGTGCCAGCAGCTTAGTCAGGTTCCCGAACACTGAAGCTTTCTTT.

Many counts were recorded for this clonotype. V usage is TRBV9 and J usage is TRBJ2-1; TRBD2 aligns across 7 bases. Trimming at V came to 6 bases and at J to 2 bases, leaving 14 bases not matched to a gene. CDR3 length equals 17 residues. Germline V gene sequence: CDR1 SGDLS, CDR2 YYNGEE. As DNA, the CDR3 is TGTGCCAGCACCCCAGAGCTAGCGGCTCCTACCTACAATGAGCAGTTCTTC. It codes for CASTPELAAPTYNEQFF.

Ten or more counts support this clonotype. The chain joins TRBV12-3 or TRBV12-4 to TRBJ2-1, with unresolved D. V was shortened by 5 bases and J by 13 bases, with 15 bases between the two germline ends. The CDR3 contains 12 residues. DNA of the CDR3: TGTGCCAGCAGTCCCTCGGTCGGATTCCAGTTCTTC. Protein product: CASSPSVGFQFF.